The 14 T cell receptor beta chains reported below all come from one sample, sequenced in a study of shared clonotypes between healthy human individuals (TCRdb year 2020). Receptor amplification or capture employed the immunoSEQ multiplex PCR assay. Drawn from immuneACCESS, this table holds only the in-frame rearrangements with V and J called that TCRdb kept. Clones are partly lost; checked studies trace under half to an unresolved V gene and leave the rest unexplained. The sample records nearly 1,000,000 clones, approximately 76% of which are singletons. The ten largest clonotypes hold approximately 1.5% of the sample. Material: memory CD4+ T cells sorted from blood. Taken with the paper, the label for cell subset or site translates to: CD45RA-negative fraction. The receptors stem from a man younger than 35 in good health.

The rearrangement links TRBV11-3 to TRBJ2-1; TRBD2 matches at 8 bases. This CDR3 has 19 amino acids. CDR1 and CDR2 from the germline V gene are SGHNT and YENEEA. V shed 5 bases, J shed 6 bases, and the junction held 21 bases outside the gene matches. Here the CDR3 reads CASSQHPSFREGRGNEQFF. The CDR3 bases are TGTGCCAGCAGCCAACACCCTTCTTTCCGGGAGGGCCGGGGCAATGAGCAGTTCTTC.

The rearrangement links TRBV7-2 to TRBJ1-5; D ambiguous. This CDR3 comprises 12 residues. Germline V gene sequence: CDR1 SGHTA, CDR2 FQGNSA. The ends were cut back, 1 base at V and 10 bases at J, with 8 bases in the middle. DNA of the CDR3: TGTGCCAGCAGCTTAGGGATATTTCCCCAGCATTTT. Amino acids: CASSLGIFPQHF.

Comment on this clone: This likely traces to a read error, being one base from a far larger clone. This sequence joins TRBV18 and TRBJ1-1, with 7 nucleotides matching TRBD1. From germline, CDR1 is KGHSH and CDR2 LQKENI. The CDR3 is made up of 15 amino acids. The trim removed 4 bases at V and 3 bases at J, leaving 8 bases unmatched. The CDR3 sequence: CASSRRRGLDTEAFF. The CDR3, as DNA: TGTGCCAGCTCACGCAGGAGGGGGCTGGACACTGAAGCTTTCTTT.

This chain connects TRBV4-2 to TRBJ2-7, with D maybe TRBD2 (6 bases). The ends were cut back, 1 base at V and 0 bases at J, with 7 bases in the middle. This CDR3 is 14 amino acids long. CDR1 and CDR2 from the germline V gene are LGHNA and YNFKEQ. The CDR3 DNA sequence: TGTGCCAGCAGCCAAGTCGGGAGCTCCTACGAGCAGTACTTC. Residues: CASSQVGSSYEQYF.

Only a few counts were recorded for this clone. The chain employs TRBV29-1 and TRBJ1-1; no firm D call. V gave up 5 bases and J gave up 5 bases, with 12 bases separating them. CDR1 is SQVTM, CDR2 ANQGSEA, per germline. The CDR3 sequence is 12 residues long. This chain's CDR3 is CSVYQSGTEAFF. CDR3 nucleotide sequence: TGCAGCGTTTATCAGTCGGGAACTGAAGCTTTCTTT.

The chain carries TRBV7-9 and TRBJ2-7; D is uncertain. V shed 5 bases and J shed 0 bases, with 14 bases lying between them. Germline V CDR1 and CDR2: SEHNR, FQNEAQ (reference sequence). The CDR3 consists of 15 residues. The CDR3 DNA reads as TGTGCCAGCAGCCACGACCCGTGGGGCTCCTACGAGCAGTACTTC. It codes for CASSHDPWGSYEQYF.

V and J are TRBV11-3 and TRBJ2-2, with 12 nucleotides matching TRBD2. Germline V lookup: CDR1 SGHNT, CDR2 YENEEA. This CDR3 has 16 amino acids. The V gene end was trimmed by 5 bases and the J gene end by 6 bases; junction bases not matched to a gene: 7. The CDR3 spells CASSTGTSGYAGELFF. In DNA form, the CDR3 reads TGTGCCAGCAGCACTGGGACTAGCGGGTACGCCGGGGAGCTGTTTTTT.

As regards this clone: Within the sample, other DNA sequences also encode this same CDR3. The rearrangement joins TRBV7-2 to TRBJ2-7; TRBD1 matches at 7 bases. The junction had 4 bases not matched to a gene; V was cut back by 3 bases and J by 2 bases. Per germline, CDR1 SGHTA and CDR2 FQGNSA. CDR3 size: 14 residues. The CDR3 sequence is CASSLGQGAYEQYF. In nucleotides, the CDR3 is TGTGCCAGCAGCTTGGGGCAGGGGGCCTACGAGCAGTACTTC.

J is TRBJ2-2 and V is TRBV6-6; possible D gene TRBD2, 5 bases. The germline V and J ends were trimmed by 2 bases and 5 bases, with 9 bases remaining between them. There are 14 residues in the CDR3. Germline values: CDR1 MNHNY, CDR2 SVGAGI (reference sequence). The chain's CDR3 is CASSYHEGTGELFF. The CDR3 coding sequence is TGTGCCAGCAGTTACCATGAGGGTACCGGGGAGCTGTTTTTT.

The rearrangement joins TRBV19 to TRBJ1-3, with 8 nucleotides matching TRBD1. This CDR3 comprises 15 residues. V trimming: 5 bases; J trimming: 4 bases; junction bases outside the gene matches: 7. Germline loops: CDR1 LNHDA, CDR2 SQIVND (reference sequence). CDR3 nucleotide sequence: TGTGCCAGTAGTCCCTGGGACAGGCCGGGAAACACCATATATTTT. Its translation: CASSPWDRPGNTIYF.

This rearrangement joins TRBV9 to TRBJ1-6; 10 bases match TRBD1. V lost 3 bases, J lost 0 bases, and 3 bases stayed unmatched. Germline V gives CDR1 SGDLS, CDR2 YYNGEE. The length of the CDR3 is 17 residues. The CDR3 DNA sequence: TGTGCCAGCAGCGCCAGGACAGGGGGCTCCTATAATTCACCCCTCCACTTT. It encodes CASSARTGGSYNSPLHF. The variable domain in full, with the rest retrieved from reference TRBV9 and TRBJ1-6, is DSGVTQTPKHLITATGQRVTLRCSPRSGDLSVYWYQQSLDQGLQFLIQYYNGEERAKGNILERFSAQQFPDLHSELNLSSLELGDSALYFCASSARTGGSYNSPLHFGNGTRLTVT.

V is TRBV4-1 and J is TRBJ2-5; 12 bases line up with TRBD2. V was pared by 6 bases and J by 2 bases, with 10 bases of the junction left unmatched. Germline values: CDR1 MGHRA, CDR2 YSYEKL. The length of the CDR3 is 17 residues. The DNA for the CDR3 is TGCGCCAGCAGTCGGACCGGGACTAGCGGGTTTCAAGAGACCCAGTACTTC. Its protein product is CASSRTGTSGFQETQYF.

The CDR3 sequence is CASMGPGGEQYF. The CDR3, as DNA: TGTGCCAGCATGGGGCCGGGCGGAGAGCAGTACTTC. This sequence joins TRBV7-9 and TRBJ2-7, with D possibly TRBD1 on 5 matching bases. Trimming shortened V by 7 bases and J by 7 bases, and 14 bases separated the two germline ends. Germline CDR1 reads SEHNR; CDR2 reads FQNEAQ (reference sequence). The CDR3 is made up of 12 amino acids. Combining the CDR3 with reference TRBV7-9 and TRBJ2-7 gives the whole variable domain DTGVSQNPRHKITKRGQNVTFRCDPISEHNRLYWYRQTLGQGPEFLTYFQNEAQLEKSRLLSDRFSAERPKGSFSTLEIQRTEQGDSAMYLCASMGPGGEQYFGPGTRLTVT.

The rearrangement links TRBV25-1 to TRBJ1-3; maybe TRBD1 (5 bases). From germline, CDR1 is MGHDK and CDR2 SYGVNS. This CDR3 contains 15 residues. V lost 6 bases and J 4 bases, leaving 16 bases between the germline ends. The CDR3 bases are TGTGCCAGCAGGATAGACTCCCGGGGGGGAAACACCATATATTTT. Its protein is CASRIDSRGGNTIYF.